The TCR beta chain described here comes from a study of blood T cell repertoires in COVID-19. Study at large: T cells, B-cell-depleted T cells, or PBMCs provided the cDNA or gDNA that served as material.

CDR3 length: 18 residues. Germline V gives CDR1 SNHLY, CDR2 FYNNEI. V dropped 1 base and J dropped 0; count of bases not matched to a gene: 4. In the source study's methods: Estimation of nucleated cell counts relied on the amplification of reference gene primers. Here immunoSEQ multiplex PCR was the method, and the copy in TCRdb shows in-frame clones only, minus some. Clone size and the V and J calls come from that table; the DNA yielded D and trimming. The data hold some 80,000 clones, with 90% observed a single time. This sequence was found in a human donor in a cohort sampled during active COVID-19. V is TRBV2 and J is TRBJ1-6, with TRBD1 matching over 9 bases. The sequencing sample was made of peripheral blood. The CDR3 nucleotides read TGTGCCAGCAGTGAAGGGACAGGGGAAGGCTCCTATAATTCACCCCTCCACTTT. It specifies CASSEGTGEGSYNSPLHF. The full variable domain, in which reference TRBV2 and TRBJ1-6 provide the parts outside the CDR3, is EPEVTQTPSHQVTQMGQEVILRCVPISNHLYFYWYRQILGQKVEFLVSFYNNEISEKSEIFDDQFSVERPDGSNFTLKIRSTKLEDSAMYFCASSEGTGEGSYNSPLHFGNGTRLTVT.